Shown below are 7 T cell receptor beta chains from a single sample sequenced in a study of glioma-infiltrating T cells after dendritic cell vaccination. Data came from immunoSEQ multiplex PCR; TCRdb stores just in-frame clones and leaves some out. The sample gives over 55,000 clones, around 86% of which show up once; under 8% is in the top ten. Here the sequenced sample was blood, taken before dendritic cell vaccination. The receptors here all came from a human donor with glioblastoma.

This rearrangement joins TRBV5-4 to TRBJ1-2; maybe TRBD1 (6 bases). CDR1 SGHNT and CDR2 YYREEE come from the germline V gene (reference sequence). The CDR3 length is 15 residues. Trimming took 0 bases from V and 8 from J, leaving 17 bases between them. The CDR3 loop reads CASSLGGGGLEGYTF. The CDR3 DNA is TGTGCCAGCAGCTTGGGTGGCGGGGGGCTCGAGGGCTACACCTTC.

The chain carries TRBV29-1 and TRBJ2-5, with unresolved D. With 6 bases removed from V and 2 bases from J, the gap between germline ends came to 4 bases. Germline CDR1 and CDR2: SQVTM and ANQGSEA. This CDR3 contains 10 residues. The CDR3 nucleotides read TGCAGCGTCGCGCAAGAGACCCAGTACTTC. This translates into CSVAQETQYF. The entire variable domain, with the rest obtained from reference TRBV29-1 and TRBJ2-5, is as follows: SAVISQKPSRDICQRGTSLTIQCQVDSQVTMMFWYRQQPGQSLTLIATANQGSEATYESGFVIDKFPISRPNLTFSTLTVSNMSPEDSSIYLCSVAQETQYFGPGTRLLVL.

J is TRBJ1-5 and V is TRBV7-2; 7 bases line up with TRBD1. From germline, CDR1 is SGHTA and CDR2 FQGNSA. The V and J ends lost 10 bases and 0 bases, in that order; junction bases with no gene match: 9. This CDR3 is built from 15 residues. The CDR3 DNA follows: TGTGCCATAACGATAGGGGGCTTTAGCAATCAGCCCCAGCATTTT. Its protein product is CAITIGGFSNQPQHF.

This clone was seen only a few times. V is TRBV5-1 and J is TRBJ2-1; maybe TRBD2 (7 bases). The CDR3 spans 17 residues. From germline, CDR1 is SGHRS and CDR2 YFSETQ. V was shortened by 0 bases and J by 0 bases, with 13 bases between the two germline ends. In DNA, the CDR3 is TGCGCCAGCAGCTTGGGCGGCGGGGGCCTCTCCTACAATGAGCAGTTCTTC. Protein: CASSLGGGGLSYNEQFF.

This clone was detected once. The chain combines TRBV9 with TRBJ1-3; D is unclear. Trimming stripped 2 bases from V and 4 bases from J, with 19 bases between. CDR3 length equals 17 residues. Germline V CDR1 and CDR2: SGDLS, YYNGEE. The CDR3 loop reads CASSVGLQQTRGNTIYF. The CDR3 DNA sequence: TGTGCCAGCAGCGTTGGACTCCAACAGACAAGAGGAAACACCATATATTTT.

The CDR3 protein is CASSFNTGAGGNTIYF. The CDR3 DNA sequence: TGTGCCAGCAGCTTTAATACAGGGGCAGGCGGAAACACCATATATTTT. The rearrangement links TRBV7-2 to TRBJ1-3, with 7 bases matching TRBD1. Germline V gene sequence: CDR1 SGHTA, CDR2 FQGNSA. The V gene end was trimmed by 3 bases and the J gene end by 4 bases; junction bases not matched to a gene: 9. This CDR3 has 16 amino acids.

DNA for the CDR3: TGTGCCAGCAGCCCGTACCAAGAGACCCAGTACTTC. This codes for CASSPYQETQYF. The rearrangement uses TRBV5-4 and TRBJ2-5; D is undetermined. V was shortened by 4 bases and J by 0 bases, with 4 bases between the two germline ends. CDR1 and CDR2 from the germline V gene are SGHNT and YYREEE (reference sequence). The length of the CDR3 is 12 residues.